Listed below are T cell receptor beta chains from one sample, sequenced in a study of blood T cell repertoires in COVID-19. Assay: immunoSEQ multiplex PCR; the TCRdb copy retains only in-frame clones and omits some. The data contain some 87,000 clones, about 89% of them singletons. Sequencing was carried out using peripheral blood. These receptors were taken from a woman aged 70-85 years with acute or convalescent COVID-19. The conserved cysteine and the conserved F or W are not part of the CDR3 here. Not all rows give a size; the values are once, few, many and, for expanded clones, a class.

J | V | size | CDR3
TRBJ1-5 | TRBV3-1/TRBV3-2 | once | ASSQVGGPQH
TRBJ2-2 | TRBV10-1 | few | ASGRPNTGELF
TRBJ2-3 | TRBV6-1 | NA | ASSEVGQGFLSTDTQY
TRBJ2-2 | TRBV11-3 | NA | ATGTGPGGELF
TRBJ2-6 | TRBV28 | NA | ASRELAGGLSGANVLT
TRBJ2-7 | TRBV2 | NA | ASSDPAGVRYEQY
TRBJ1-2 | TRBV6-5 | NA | ASRATWDSNYGYT
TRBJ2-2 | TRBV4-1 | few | ASSQAGTDTGELF
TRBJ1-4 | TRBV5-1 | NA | ASSPGGGTEKLF
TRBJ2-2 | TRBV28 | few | ASSLSSGRGWTGELF
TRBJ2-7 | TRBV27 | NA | ASRISPRAYEQY
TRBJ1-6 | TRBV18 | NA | ASSRDSNSPLH
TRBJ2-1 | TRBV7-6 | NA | ASSSGLAITNEQF
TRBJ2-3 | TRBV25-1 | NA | ASSDVAATDTQY
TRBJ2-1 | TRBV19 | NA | ASSIGTSKNNEQF
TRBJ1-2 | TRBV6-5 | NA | ASRKTASNYGYT
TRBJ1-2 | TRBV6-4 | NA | ASRADRGGYGYT
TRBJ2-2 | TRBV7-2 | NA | ASSFRRGGSWNTGELF
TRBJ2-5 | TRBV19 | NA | ASTPTGGVETQY
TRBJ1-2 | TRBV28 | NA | ASKTGVDGYGYT